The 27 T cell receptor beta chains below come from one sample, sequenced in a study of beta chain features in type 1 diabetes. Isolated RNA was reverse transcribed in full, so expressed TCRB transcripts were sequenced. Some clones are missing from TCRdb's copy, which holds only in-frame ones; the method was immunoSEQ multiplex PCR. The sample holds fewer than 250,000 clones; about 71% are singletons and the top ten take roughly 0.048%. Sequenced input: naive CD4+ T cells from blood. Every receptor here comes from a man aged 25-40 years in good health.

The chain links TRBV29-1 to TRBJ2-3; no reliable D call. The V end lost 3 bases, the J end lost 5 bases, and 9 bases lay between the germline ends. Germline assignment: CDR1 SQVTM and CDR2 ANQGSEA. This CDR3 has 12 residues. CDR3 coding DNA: TGCAGCGTTGAGGAGCTGGGAGATACGCAGTATTTT. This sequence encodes CSVEELGDTQYF.

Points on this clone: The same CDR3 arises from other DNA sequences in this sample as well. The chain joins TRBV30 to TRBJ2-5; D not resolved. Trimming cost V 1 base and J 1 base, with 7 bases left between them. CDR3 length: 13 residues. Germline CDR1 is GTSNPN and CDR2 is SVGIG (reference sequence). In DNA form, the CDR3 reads TGTGCCTGGAGTGGTGGATTCCAAGAGACCCAGTACTTC. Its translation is CAWSGGFQETQYF.

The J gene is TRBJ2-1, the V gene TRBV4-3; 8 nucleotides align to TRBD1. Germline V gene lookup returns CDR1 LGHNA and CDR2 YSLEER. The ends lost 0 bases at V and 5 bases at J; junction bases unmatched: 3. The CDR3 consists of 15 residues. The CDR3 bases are TGCGCCAGCAGCCAAGAAACGGACAGGGACAATGAGCAGTTCTTC. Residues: CASSQETDRDNEQFF.

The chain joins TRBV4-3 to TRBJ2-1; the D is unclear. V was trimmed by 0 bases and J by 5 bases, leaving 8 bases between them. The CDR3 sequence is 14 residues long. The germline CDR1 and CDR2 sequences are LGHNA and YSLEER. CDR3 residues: CASSQDGSHNEQFF. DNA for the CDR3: TGCGCCAGCAGCCAAGATGGCAGTCACAATGAGCAGTTCTTC.

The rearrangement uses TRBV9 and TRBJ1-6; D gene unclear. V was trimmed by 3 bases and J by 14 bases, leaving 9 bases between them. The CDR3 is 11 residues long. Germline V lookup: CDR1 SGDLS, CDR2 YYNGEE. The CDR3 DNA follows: TGTGCCAGCAGCGGGTCGGCAGCCCTCCACTTT. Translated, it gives CASSGSAALHF.

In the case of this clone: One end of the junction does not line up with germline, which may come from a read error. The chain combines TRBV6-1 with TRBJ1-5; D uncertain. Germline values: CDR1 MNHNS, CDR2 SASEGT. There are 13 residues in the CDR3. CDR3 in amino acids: CATSSGRNQPQHF. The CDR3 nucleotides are TGTGCCACCAGTTCTGGGAGGAATCAGCCCCAGCATTTT.

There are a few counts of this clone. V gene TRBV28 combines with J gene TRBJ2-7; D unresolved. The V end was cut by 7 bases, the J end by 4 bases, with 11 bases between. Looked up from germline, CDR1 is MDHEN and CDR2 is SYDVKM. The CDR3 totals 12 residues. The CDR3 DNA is TGTGCCAGCACCGCCCGGCTGTACGAGCAGTACTTC. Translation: CASTARLYEQYF.

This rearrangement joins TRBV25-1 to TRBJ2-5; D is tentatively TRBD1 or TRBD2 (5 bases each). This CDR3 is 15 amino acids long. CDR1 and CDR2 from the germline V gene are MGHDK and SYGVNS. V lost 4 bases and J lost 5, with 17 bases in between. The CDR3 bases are TGTGCCAGCAGTGCGTATAGGGGAGACTCGGAGACCCAGTACTTC. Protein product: CASSAYRGDSETQYF.

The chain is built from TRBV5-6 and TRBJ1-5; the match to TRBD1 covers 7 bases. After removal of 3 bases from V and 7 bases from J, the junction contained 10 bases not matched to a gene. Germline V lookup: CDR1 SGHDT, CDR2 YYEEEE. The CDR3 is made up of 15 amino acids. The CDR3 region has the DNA TGTGCCAGCAGCTCGGGACAGCCCGGTTCCCAGCCCCAGCATTTT. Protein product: CASSSGQPGSQPQHF.

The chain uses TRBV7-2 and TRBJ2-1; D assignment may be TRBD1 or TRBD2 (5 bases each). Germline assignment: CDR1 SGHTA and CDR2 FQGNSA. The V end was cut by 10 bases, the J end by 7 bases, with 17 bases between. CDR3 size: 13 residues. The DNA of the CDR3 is TGTGCCACCAGGGACCTAAGCAAGAATGAGCAGTTCTTC. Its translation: CATRDLSKNEQFF.

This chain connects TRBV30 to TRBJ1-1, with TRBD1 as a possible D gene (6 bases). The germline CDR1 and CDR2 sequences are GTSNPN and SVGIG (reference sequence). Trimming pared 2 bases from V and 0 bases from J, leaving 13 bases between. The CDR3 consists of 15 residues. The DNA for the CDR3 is TGTGCCTGGAGTATCGGGTCAGGGGTGAACACTGAAGCTTTCTTT. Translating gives CAWSIGSGVNTEAFF.

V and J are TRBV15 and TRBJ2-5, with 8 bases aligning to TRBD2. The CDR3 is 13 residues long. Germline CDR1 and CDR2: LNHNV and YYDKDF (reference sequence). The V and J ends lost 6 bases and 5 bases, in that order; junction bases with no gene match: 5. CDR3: CATSKAGAETQYF. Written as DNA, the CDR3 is TGTGCCACCAGTAAAGCGGGAGCGGAGACCCAGTACTTC. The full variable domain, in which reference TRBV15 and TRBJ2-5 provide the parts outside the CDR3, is DAMVIQNPRYQVTQFGKPVTLSCSQTLNHNVMYWYQQKSSQAPKLLFHYYDKDFNNEADTPDNFQSRRPNTSFCFLDIRSPGLGDTAMYLCATSKAGAETQYFGPGTRLLVL.

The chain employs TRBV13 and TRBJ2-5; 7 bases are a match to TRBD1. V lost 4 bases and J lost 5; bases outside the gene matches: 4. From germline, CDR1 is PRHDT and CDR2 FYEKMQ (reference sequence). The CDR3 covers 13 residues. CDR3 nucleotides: TGTGCCAGCAGCTCCACACAGGGGGAGACCCAGTACTTC. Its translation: CASSSTQGETQYF.

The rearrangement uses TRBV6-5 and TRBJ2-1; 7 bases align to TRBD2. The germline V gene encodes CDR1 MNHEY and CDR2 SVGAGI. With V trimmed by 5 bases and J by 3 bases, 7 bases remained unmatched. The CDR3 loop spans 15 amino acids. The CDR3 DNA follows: TGTGCCAGCAGTCAGACTAGCCTACTCTACAATGAGCAGTTCTTC. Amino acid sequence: CASSQTSLLYNEQFF.

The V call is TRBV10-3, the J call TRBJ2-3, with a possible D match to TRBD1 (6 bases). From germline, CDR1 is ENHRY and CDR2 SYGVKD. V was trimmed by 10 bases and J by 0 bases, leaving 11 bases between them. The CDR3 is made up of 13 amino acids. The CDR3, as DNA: TGTGCCACAAAGGACAGTAGCACAGATACGCAGTATTTT. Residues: CATKDSSTDTQYF.

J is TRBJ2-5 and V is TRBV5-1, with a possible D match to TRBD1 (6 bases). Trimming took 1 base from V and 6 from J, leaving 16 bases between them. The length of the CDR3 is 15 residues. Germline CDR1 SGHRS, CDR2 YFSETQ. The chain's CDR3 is CASSLTQGSGKTQYF. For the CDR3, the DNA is TGCGCCAGCAGCTTGACCCAGGGGTCGGGAAAGACCCAGTACTTC.

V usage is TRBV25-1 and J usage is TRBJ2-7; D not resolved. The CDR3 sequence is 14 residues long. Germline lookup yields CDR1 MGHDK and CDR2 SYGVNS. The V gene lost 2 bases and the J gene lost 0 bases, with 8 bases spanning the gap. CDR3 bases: TGTGCCAGCAGTGAAGGTCCCAGCTCCTACGAGCAGTACTTC. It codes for CASSEGPSSYEQYF.

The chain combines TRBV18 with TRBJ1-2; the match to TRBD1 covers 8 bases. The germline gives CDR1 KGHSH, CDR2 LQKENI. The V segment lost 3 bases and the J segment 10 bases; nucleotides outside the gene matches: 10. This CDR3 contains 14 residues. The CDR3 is CASSPPDRGISYTF. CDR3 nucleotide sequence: TGTGCCAGCTCACCGCCCGACAGGGGAATATCCTACACCTTC.

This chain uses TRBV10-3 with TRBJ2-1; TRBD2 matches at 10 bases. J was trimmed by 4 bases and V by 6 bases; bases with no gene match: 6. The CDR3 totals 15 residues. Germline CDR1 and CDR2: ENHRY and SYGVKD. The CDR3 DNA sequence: TGTGCCATCAGAAAAGGGACTAGCGAGTACAATGAGCAGTTCTTC. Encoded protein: CAIRKGTSEYNEQFF.

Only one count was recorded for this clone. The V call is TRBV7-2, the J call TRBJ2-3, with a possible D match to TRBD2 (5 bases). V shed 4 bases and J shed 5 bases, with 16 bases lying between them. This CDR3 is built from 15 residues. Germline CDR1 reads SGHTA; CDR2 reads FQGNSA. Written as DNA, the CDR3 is TGTGCCAGCAGCTCCCCTCCTAGCACGGGAGATACGCAGTATTTT. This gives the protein CASSSPPSTGDTQYF.

The CDR3 spells CASSQETGGSGEQFF. CDR3 DNA: TGCGCCAGCAGCCAAGAGACAGGGGGCTCTGGTGAGCAGTTCTTC. The chain uses TRBV4-3 and TRBJ2-1; 10 bases fit TRBD1. The V gene end was trimmed by 0 bases and the J gene end by 9 bases; junction bases not matched to a gene: 5. Germline V gives CDR1 LGHNA, CDR2 YSLEER. There are 15 residues in the CDR3.

The CDR3 reads CASRTSTGTNTEAFF. In nucleotides, the CDR3 is TGCGCCAGCAGGACCTCGACAGGAACAAACACTGAAGCTTTCTTT. The chain couples TRBV23-1 to TRBJ1-1; a weak D match, TRBD1 (6 bases). TRBV23-1 carries the ORF label, with uncertain function. The V end was cut by 6 bases, the J end by 2 bases, with 16 bases between. The CDR3 has 15 residues.

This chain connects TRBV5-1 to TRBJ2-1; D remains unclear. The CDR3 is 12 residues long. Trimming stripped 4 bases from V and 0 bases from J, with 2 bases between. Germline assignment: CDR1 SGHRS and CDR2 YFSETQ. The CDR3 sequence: CASSVSYNEQFF. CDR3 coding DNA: TGCGCCAGCAGCGTCTCCTACAATGAGCAGTTCTTC.

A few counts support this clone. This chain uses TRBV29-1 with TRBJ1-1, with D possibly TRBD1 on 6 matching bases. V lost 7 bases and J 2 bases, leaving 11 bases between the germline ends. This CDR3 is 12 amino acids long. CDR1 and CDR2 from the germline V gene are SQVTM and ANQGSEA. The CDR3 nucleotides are TGCAGCGCCGGGACACCAAACACTGAAGCTTTCTTT. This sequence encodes CSAGTPNTEAFF.

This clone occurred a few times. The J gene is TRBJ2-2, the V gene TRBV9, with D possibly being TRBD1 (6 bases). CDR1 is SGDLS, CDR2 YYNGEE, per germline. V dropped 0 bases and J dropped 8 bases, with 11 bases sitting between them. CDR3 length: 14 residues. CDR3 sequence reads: CASSVAGAGGELFF. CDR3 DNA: TGTGCCAGCAGCGTAGCAGGGGCCGGAGGGGAGCTGTTTTTT.

CDR3 nucleotides: TGTGCCAGCAGCGTAGGGACAGGAGGGGAGCTGTTTTTT. Protein: CASSVGTGGELFF. The chain carries TRBV9 and TRBJ2-2; 7 nucleotides line up with TRBD1. The CDR3 has 13 amino acids. CDR1 and CDR2 (germline): SGDLS, YYNGEE. Germline trimming cut 0 bases from V and 8 bases from J; bases unmatched to any gene: 1.

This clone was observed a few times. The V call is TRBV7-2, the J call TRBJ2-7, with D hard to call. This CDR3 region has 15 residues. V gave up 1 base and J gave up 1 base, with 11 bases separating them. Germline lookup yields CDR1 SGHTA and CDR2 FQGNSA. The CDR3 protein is CASSLDRTSSYEQYF. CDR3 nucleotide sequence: TGTGCCAGCAGCTTAGACAGAACATCTTCCTACGAGCAGTACTTC. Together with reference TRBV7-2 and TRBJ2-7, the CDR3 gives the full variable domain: GAGVSQSPSNKVTEKGKDVELRCDPISGHTALYWYRQSLGQGLEFLIYFQGNSAPDKSGLPSDRFSAERTGGSVSTLTIQRTQQEDSAVYLCASSLDRTSSYEQYFGPGTRLTVT.